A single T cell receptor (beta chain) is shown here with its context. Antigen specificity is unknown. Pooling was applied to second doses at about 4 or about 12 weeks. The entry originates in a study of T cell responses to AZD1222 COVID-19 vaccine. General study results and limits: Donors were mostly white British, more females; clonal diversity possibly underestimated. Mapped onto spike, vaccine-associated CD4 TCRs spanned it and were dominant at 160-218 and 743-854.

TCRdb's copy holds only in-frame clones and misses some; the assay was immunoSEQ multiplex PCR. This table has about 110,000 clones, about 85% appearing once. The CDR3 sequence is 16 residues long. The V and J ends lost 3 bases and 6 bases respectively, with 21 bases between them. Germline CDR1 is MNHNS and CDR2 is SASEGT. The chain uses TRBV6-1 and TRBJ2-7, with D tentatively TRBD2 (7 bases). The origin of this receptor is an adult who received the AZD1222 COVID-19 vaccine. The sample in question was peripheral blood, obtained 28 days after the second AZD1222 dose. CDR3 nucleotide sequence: TGTGCCAGCAGTGAGCCGGGGGGCGCTGGGATGGGCGAGCAGTACTTC. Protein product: CASSEPGGAGMGEQYF.